This T cell receptor beta chain appears in the sequencing data of a study of OX40 agonist ivuxolimab in advanced cancers. The wider study: The dose of intravenous ivuxolimab that patients received every 2 weeks ranged from 0.01 to 10 mg/kg. People in dose escalation had one of these cancers: hepatocellular carcinoma, melanoma, renal cell or head and neck cancer. Whole-study findings and limits: It was not determined which antigens were specifically recognized by the peripheral T cells that had undergone clonal expansion.

Turning to this clone: The target antigen is unknown.

The data were produced by immunoSEQ multiplex PCR, yet TCRdb's version contains in-frame clones alone and is incomplete. The sample lists under 85,000 clones, approximately 86% occurring once. The source material was CD4+ or CD8+ T cells sorted from blood, sampled in a trial of the OX40 agonist ivuxolimab. This clonotype originated in an adult with an advanced solid tumor such as melanoma, head and neck, liver or kidney cancer.

CDR3 in DNA: TGTGCCAGCAGCCCTAGCCCCGACAGCTCCTACGAGCAGTACTTC. Translation gives CASSPSPDSSYEQYF. The V and J genes are TRBV7-2 and TRBJ2-7; D assignment may be TRBD1 or TRBD2 (5 bases each). The CDR3 runs 15 residues. V was trimmed by 5 bases and J by 0 bases, leaving 14 bases between them. Germline V gives CDR1 SGHTA, CDR2 FQGNSA.